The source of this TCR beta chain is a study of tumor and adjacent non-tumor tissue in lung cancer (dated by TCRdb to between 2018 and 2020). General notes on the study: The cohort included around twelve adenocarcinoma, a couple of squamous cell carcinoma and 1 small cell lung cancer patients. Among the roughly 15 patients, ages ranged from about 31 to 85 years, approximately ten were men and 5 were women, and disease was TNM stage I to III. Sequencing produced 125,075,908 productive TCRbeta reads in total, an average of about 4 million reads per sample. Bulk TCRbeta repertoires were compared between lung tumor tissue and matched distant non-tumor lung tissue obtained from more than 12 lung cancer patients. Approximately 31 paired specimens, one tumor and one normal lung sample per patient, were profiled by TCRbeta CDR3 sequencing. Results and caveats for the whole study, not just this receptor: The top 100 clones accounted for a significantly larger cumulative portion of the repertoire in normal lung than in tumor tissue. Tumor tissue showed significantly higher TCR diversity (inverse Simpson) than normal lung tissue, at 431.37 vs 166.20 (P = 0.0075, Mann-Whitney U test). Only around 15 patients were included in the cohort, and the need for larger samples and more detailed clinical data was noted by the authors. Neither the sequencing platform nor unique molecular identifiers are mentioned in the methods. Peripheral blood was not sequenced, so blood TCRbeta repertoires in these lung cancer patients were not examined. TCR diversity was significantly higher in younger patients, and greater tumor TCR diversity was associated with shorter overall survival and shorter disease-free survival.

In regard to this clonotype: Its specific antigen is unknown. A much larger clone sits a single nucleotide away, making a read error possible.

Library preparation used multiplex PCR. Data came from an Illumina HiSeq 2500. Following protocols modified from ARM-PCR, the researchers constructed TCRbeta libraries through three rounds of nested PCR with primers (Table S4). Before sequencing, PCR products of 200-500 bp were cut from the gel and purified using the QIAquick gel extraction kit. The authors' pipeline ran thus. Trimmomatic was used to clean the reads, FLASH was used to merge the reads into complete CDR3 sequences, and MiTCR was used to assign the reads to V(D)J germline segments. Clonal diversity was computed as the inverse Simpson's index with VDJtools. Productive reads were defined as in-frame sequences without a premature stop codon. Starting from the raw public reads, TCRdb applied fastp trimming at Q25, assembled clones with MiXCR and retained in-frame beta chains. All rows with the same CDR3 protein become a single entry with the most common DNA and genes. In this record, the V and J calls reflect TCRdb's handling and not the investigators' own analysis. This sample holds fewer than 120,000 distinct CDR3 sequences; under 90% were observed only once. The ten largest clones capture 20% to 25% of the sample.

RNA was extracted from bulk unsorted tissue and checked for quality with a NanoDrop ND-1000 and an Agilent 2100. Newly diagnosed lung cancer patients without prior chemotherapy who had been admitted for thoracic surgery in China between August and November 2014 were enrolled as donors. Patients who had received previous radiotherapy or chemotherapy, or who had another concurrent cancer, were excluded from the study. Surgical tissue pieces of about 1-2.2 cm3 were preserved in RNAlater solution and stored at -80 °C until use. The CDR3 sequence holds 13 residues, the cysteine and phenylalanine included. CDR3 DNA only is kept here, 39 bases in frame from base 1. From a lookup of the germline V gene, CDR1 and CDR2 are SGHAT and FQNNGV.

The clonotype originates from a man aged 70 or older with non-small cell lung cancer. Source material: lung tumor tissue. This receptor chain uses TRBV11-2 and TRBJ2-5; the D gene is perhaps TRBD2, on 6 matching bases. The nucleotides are TGTGGCAGCAGCTCGCATAGCGGAGAGACCCAGTACTTC. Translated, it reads CGSSSHSGETQYF.